One sample yielded the 3 T cell receptor beta chains listed below, sequenced in a study of Ad26.COV2.S vaccination and SARS-CoV-2 variants. Regarding treatment: roughly 20 received Ad26.COV2.S at low or high dose, single or two shots; about 5 received placebo; per-sample allocation not given. Collection of the samples took place on day 63 after the first injection of vaccine or placebo. Repertoires were generated with immunoSEQ multiplex PCR, while TCRdb's copy carries only in-frame clones and drops some. The table has some 450,000 clones, about 90% seen once; the top ten hold about 4.4%. The source material was peripheral blood, sampled in a trial of Ad26.COV2.S vaccine versus placebo. The receptors come from a person aged 18-65 years who received the Ad26.COV2.S COVID-19 vaccine or a placebo.

The genes are TRBV3-1 (or the pseudogene TRBV3-2) and TRBJ1-5; 8 nucleotides align to TRBD1. Germline trimming cut 1 base from V and 2 bases from J; bases unmatched to any gene: 4. The CDR3 extends over 16 amino acids. Germline loops: CDR1 LGHDT, CDR2 YNNKEL (reference sequence). The CDR3 sequence is CASSQAGGVGNQPQHF. The CDR3 bases are TGTGCCAGCAGCCAAGCAGGGGGCGTTGGCAATCAGCCCCAGCATTTT.

For the CDR3, the DNA is TGTGCCAGCACCCCCTCCCACTCTGGAAACACCATATATTTT. This gives the protein CASTPSHSGNTIYF. The V call is TRBV2, the J call TRBJ1-3; D not certain. The CDR3 is 14 amino acids. Trimming pared 7 bases from V and 0 bases from J, leaving 10 bases between. In germline, CDR1 is SNHLY, CDR2 FYNNEI.

The chain joins TRBV9 to TRBJ1-6; D not certain. Trimming removed 2 bases from V and 3 bases from J, with 3 bases in between. This CDR3 has 13 residues. Germline CDR1 SGDLS, CDR2 YYNGEE. The CDR3 spells CASSVRYNSPLHF. The CDR3 DNA reads as TGTGCCAGCAGCGTTCGCTATAATTCACCCCTCCACTTT.